This note documents a single T cell receptor beta chain sequence. This record comes from a study of blood T cell repertoires in COVID-19. Background on the study: Some COVID-19 samples were acute and others convalescent; all came from the United States, Italy and Spain.

Under the authors' procedure: Using reference gene primer amplification, nucleated cell counts were estimated. Repertoires were generated with immunoSEQ multiplex PCR, while TCRdb's copy carries only in-frame clones and drops some. V and J calls and clone size come straight from that table; D and trimming were deduced from the DNA. The sample has around 330,000 clones, about nine tenths seen once. The CDR3 is 14 residues long. Trimming left V 3 bases short and J 0 bases short, with 6 bases between. Germline CDR1 PRHDT, CDR2 FYEKMQ (reference sequence). The chain couples TRBV13 to TRBJ1-3; D uncertain. The specimen was peripheral blood. This receptor was identified in a woman aged 25-40 years with COVID-19, enrolled during active disease. This chain's CDR3 is CASSFSVSGNTIYF. The CDR3 nucleotides are TGTGCCAGCAGCTTCTCAGTCTCTGGAAACACCATATATTTT.